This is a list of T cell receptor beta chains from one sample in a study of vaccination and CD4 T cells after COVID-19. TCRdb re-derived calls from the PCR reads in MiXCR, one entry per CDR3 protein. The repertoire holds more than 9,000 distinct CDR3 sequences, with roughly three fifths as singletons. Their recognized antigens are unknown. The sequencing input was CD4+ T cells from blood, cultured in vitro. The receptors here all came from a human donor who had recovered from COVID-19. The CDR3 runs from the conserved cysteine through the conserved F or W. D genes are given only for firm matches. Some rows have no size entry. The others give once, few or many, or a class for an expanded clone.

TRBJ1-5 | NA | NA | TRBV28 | CASSRRGWDQPQHF | TGTGCCAGCAGTAGACGTGGTTGGGATCAGCCCCAGCATTTT
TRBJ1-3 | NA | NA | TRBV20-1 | CSARELGSPGNTIYF | TGCAGTGCTAGAGAGTTGGGCAGCCCTGGAAACACCATATATTTT
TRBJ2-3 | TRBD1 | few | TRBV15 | CATSRQGGVTGDTQYF | TGTGCCACCAGCAGGCAAGGGGGCGTAACAGGGGATACGCAGTATTTT
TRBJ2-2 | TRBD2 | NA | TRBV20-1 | CSAEGLLNTGELFF | TGCAGTGCTGAGGGACTACTCAACACCGGGGAGCTGTTTTTT
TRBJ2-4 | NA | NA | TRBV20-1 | CSAAKGGAKNIQYF | TGCAGTGCTGCCAAGGGGGGGGCCAAAAACATTCAGTACTTC
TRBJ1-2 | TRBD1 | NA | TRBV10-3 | CAITRDSLSGYGYTF | TGTGCCATCACCCGGGACAGCCTTTCGGGCTATGGCTACACCTTC
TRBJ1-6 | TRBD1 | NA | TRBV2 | CASRGQEYSPLHF | TGTGCCAGCAGGGGACAGGAGTATTCACCCCTCCACTTT
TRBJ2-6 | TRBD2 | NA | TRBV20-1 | CSASQVAGGSGANVLTF | TGCAGTGCTAGCCAGGTAGCGGGAGGTTCTGGGGCCAACGTCCTGACTTTC
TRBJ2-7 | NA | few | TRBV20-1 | CSARFVRGSSYEQYF | TGCAGTGCTAGGTTTGTCAGGGGATCCTCCTACGAGCAGTACTTC
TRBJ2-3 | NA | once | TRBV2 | CASSESGYADTQYF | TGTGCCAGCAGTGAAAGCGGATATGCAGATACGCAGTATTTT
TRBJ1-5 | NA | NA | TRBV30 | CAWSPHDNQPQHF | TGTGCCTGGAGTCCCCATGACAATCAGCCCCAGCATTTT
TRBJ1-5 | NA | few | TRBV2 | CASSGRGNQPQHF | TGTGCCAGCAGTGGGCGGGGAAATCAGCCCCAGCATTTT
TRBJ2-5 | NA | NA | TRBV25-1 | CASREETQYF | TGTGCCAGCAGGGAAGAGACCCAGTACTTC
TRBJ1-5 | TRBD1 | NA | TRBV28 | CASSLRGQGGQPQHF | TGTGCCAGCAGTTTACGCGGACAGGGAGGACAGCCCCAGCATTTT
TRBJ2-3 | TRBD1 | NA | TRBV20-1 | CSAPTGGADTQYF | TGCAGTGCTCCGACAGGGGGCGCAGATACGCAGTATTTT
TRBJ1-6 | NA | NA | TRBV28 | CASSLSNSPLHF | TGTGCCAGCAGTTTAAGTAATTCACCCCTCCACTTT
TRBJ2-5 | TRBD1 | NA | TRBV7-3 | CASSSTGEETQYF | TGTGCCAGCAGCAGCACAGGGGAAGAGACCCAGTACTTC
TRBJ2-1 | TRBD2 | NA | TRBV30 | CASQRERVEQFF | TGTGCCTCTCAGCGGGAGAGGGTTGAGCAGTTCTTC
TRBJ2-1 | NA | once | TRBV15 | CATSRDIGSYNEQFF | TGTGCCACCAGCAGAGATATAGGCTCCTACAATGAGCAGTTCTTC
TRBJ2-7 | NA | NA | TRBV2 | CASSELLSGYEQYF | TGTGCCAGCAGTGAACTGTTGAGCGGCTACGAGCAGTACTTC
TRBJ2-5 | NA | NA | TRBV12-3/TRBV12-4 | CASSSQKETQYF | TGTGCCAGCAGTTCCCAGAAAGAGACCCAGTACTTC
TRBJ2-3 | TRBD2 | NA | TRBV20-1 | CSANQREGTSDTQYF | TGCAGTGCCAACCAGCGGGAGGGAACATCAGATACGCAGTATTTT
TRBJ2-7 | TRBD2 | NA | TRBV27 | CASSRSPGGWAYEQYF | TGTGCCAGCAGTCGCAGCCCGGGGGGTTGGGCCTACGAGCAGTACTTC
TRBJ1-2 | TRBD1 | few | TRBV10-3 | CAISDPGQQVFGYTF | TGTGCCATCAGTGATCCGGGACAGCAAGTATTTGGCTACACCTTC
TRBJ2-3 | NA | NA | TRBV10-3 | CAISDGKADTQYF | TGTGCCATCAGTGACGGCAAAGCAGATACGCAGTATTTT
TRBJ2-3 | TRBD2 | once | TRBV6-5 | CASSYRGTSGRYTDTQYF | TGTGCCAGCAGTTACCGCGGGACTAGCGGGAGATACACAGATACGCAGTATTTT
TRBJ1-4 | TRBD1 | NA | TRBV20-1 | CSAREMGTGTEKLFF | TGCAGTGCTAGAGAAATGGGGACAGGGACCGAAAAACTGTTTTTT
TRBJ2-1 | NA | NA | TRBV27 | CASSRREGNEQFF | TGTGCCAGCAGCCGGAGAGAGGGCAATGAGCAGTTCTTC
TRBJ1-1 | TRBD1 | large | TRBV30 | CAWKKTGVATEAFF | TGTGCCTGGAAAAAGACAGGGGTAGCCACTGAAGCTTTCTTT
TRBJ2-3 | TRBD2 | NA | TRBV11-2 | CASSSGLAGHTDTQYF | TGTGCCAGCAGCTCGGGACTAGCGGGCCACACAGATACGCAGTATTTT
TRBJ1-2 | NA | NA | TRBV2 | CASSPDRFNYGYTF | TGTGCCAGCAGTCCAGACAGGTTTAACTATGGCTACACCTTC
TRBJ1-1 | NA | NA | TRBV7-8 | CASNKGRGRDTEAFF | TGTGCCAGTAATAAGGGCCGGGGGAGGGACACTGAAGCTTTCTTT
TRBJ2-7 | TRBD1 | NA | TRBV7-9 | CASSLKGTDPREQYF | TGTGCCAGCAGCTTAAAAGGGACAGACCCTCGGGAGCAGTACTTC
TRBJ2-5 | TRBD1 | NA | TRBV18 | CASFTTGEETQYF | TGTGCCAGCTTTACCACAGGGGAAGAGACCCAGTACTTC
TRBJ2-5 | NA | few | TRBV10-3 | CAIRRDGFQETQYF | TGTGCCATCAGACGGGACGGCTTCCAAGAGACCCAGTACTTC
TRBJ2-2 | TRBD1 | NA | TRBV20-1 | CSARDSSNTGELFF | TGCAGTGCCAGGGACAGCTCGAACACCGGGGAGCTGTTTTTT
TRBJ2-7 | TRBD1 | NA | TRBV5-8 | CASSLLISGTGNEQYF | TGTGCCAGCAGCTTGTTAATTTCAGGGACAGGGAACGAGCAGTACTTC
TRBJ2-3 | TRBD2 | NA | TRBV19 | CASRNGLADTDTQYF | TGTGCCAGTAGAAACGGACTAGCAGACACAGATACGCAGTATTTT
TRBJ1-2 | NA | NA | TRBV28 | CASSRSTGNYGYTF | TGTGCCAGCAGTCGGAGCACAGGAAACTATGGCTACACCTTC
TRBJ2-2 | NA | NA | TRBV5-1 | CASSFQGFGELFF | TGCGCCAGCAGCTTTCAGGGGTTCGGGGAGCTGTTTTTT
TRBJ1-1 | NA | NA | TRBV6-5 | CASSYYPGVNTEAFF | TGTGCCAGCAGTTACTATCCGGGGGTGAACACTGAAGCTTTCTTT
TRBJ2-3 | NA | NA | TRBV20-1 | CSASPHRLAGTDTQYF | TGCAGTGCTAGTCCCCATAGGTTAGCGGGCACAGATACGCAGTATTTT
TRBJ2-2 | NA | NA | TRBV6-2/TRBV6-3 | CASSYLDPGAGELFF | TGTGCCAGCAGTTACCTAGACCCCGGGGCCGGGGAGCTGTTTTTT
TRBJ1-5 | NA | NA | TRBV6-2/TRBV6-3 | CASKAGTLNQPQHF | TGTGCCAGCAAGGCAGGGACGCTCAATCAGCCCCAGCATTTT
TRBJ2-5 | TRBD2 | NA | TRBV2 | CASNSQGSGGGTQYF | TGTGCCAGCAATTCCCAGGGCTCGGGGGGAGGGACCCAGTACTTC
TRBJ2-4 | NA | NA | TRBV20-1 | CSASRGKNIQYF | TGCAGTGCATCCCGCGGAAAAAACATTCAGTACTTC
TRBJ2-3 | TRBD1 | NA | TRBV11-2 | CASSLGQGADTQYF | TGTGCCAGCAGCTTGGGACAGGGGGCAGATACGCAGTATTTT
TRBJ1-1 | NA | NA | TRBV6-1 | CASRPWANTEAFF | TGTGCCAGCAGACCTTGGGCGAACACTGAAGCTTTCTTT
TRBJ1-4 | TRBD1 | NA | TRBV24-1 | CATSDWTGGNEKLFF | TGTGCCACCAGTGACTGGACAGGGGGAAATGAAAAACTGTTTTTT
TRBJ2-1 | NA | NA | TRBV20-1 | CSARDLTGTLNEQFF | TGCAGTGCTAGAGATCTAACCGGGACTCTCAATGAGCAGTTCTTC
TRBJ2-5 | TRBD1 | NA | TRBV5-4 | CASSKGTGRVSQETQYF | TGTGCCAGCAGCAAAGGGACAGGGAGAGTAAGCCAAGAGACCCAGTACTTC
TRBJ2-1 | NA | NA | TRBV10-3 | CAISETARDNEQFF | TGTGCCATCAGTGAGACCGCTAGAGACAATGAGCAGTTCTTC
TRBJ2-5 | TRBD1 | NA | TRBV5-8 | CASSPGQGGQETQYF | TGTGCCAGCAGCCCCGGACAGGGGGGGCAAGAGACCCAGTACTTC
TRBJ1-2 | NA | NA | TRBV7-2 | CASSLSGSGYTF | TGTGCCAGCAGCTTATCAGGGTCTGGCTACACCTTC
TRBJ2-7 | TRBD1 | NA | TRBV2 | CASKRDRGYSYEQYF | TGTGCCAGCAAACGGGACAGGGGCTACTCCTACGAGCAGTACTTC